This TCR beta chain was recorded in a study of blood T cell repertoires in COVID-19. Across the whole study: Sources were T cells, B-cell-depleted T cells, or PBMCs; the material itself was cDNA or gDNA.

In the study's own analysis: Amplification of reference gene primers was used by the study to estimate nucleated cell counts. Repertoires were generated with immunoSEQ multiplex PCR, while TCRdb's copy carries only in-frame clones and drops some. From that table come the V and J calls and clone size; the DNA was used to work out D and trimming. The profile shows about 210,000 clones, around four fifths of them singletons. This clone was seen a handful of times. This CDR3 contains 16 residues. Germline V gene sequence: CDR1 SGHRS, CDR2 YFSETQ. V trimming: 1 base; J trimming: 4 bases; junction bases outside the gene matches: 10.

The sequence was collected from a man between 50 and 59 years old with active or convalescent COVID-19. Sequenced material: peripheral blood. The V and J genes are TRBV5-1 and TRBJ2-7; 8 nucleotides agree with TRBD1. The CDR3 region is CASSLPIGRDRYEQYF. Written as DNA, the CDR3 is TGCGCCAGCAGCTTGCCGATCGGCCGGGACAGGTACGAGCAGTACTTC.